This T cell receptor (beta chain) was recovered during a study of shared clonotypes between healthy human individuals. Donors were Caucasian adults residing in Nashville, Tennessee, USA. A deep-level run was used for the assay. Several immunoSEQ plates received, in even portions, the genomic DNA of each subset. Libraries were prepared by immunoSEQ multiplex PCR; TCRdb keeps only in-frame clonotypes and omits some of them. The repertoire includes 450,000 to 500,000 clones, over 60% of them detected once, and 10% to 15% sits in the top ten. The specimen sequenced was PBMCs. The clonotype was recovered from a woman in her 40s in good health. Some clones in this sample may be carry-over from other donors' samples.

The CDR3 loop is CASSLNPGESYEQYF. The CDR3 DNA follows: TGTGCCAGCAGCTTAAATCCAGGGGAGTCCTACGAGCAGTACTTC. The chain couples TRBV7-2 to TRBJ2-7; a possible D gene is TRBD1 (6 bases). CDR1 is SGHTA, CDR2 FQGNSA, per germline. The V and J ends lost 2 bases and 1 base respectively, with 12 bases between them. The CDR3 covers 15 residues.